The entry below gives a single T cell receptor (beta chain) sequence along with its context. It has no known antigen specificity. No clone much larger than this one lies a single base away; base qualities are absent. TCRbeta CDR3 regions were amplified from genomic DNA by means of the immunoSEQ Assay, a bias-controlled multiplex PCR. In the original analysis: The number of nucleated cells in each sample was estimated by amplification of reference gene primers within the assay. To quantify the absolute abundance of each unique TCRbeta CDR3 rearrangement, sequence reads were collapsed and filtered. For each sample, productive Simpson clonality was calculated by taking the square root of Simpson's diversity index across productive rearrangements. Here the immuneACCESS table is served through TCRdb, limited to in-frame sequences with V and J called. Missing clones are a known gap in these copies; in checked studies unresolved V genes cover under half, and the rest lacks a known reason. D and trimming come from the DNA, and the V and J calls and clone size come from that table. Counted in this sample were around 450,000 clones; 75% to 90% of them appeared once. The leading ten clones occupy under 0.85% of the sample.

After removal of 1 base from V and 5 bases from J, the junction retains 13 bases not matched to a gene. CDR1 LGHDT and CDR2 YNNKEL are derived from the germline V gene (reference sequence). Including cysteine and phenylalanine, the CDR3 has 18 amino acids. CDR3 DNA is the only sequence kept; it has 54 bases, read in frame from the first base. The sample originates from a study of blood T cell repertoires in COVID-19 (dated by TCRdb to 2019 to 2021). The study in broad terms: The collaborator samples originated in the United States, Italy and Spain and spanned the acute and convalescent phases of COVID-19. The material from the prospective study consisted of cDNA or gDNA derived from T cells, B-cell-depleted T cells, or PBMCs. Deeply sampled blood TCRbeta repertoires from subjects exposed to, actively infected with, or recovered from COVID-19 were included in the dataset. The repertoires were made available in a free public database intended to serve as a resource for research on the immune response to SARS-CoV-2. Samples were obtained from the ongoing ImmuneRACE study (first 160 participants) and from 1,000 to 1,500 subjects provided by 6 global collaborators. Sample metadata almost always included a de-identified subject ID, COVID-19 status, age in years and sex. Where available, HLA class I and class II types were taken from metadata supplied by the sample provider and were not determined by assay-based typing. Study-wide conclusions, independent of this receptor: The quantity of clinical and demographic metadata differed by source and by participant and was supplied without curation.

In the prospective study, participants were 18 to 89 years old, resided in approximately 25 geographic areas of the United States, and were enrolled through a virtual design. Cohort assignment in the prospective study relied on participant-reported clinical history from a screening survey and a study questionnaire. For ImmuneRACE Cohort 3, a participant was defined as recovered based on two consecutive negative NP/OP PCR tests, clearance by a healthcare professional, or resolution of symptoms. In the prospective study, mobile phlebotomists collected whole blood, serum and a nasopharyngeal or oropharyngeal swab from each participant. Prospective study participants could optionally give additional blood draws and questionnaires over a roughly 2-month period. Blood samples from the prospective study were shipped frozen or at room temperature prior to DNA extraction.

The origin of this receptor is a woman aged 18-35 years who had recovered from COVID-19. The sample comprised PBMCs or T cells enriched from blood (not recorded which). In this chain, TRBV3-1 (or the pseudogene TRBV3-2) is recombined with TRBJ2-5, and 10 junctional nucleotides match TRBD2. The DNA sequence is given as TGTGCCAGCAGCCAAGGTAGTGGCCAGCGGGGGGGGTATGAGACCCAGTACTTC. Translated, it gives CASSQGSGQRGGYETQYF.